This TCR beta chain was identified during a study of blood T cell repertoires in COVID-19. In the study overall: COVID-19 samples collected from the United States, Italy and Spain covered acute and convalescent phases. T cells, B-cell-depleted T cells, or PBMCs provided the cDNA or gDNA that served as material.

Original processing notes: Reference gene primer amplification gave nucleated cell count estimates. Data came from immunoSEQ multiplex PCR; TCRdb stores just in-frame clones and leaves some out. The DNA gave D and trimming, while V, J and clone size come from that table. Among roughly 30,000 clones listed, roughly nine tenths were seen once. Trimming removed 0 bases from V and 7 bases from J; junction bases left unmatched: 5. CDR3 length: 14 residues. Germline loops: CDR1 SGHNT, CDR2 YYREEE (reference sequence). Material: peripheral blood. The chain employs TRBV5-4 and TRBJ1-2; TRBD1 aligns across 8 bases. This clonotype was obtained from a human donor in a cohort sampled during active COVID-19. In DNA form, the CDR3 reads TGTGCCAGCAGCTTGGGGACAGGGAAGGGTGGCTACACCTTC. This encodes CASSLGTGKGGYTF.